This TCR beta chain stems from a study of CD8+ T cells in alopecia areata. Study-wide context: Treatment comprised oral tofacitinib, 5 to 10 mg twice daily, in treated patients.

There are a few counts of this clone. Antigen: not known. Sequencing used cDNA as its template, made by extracting RNA and reverse transcribing it. The repertoire was sequenced with immunoSEQ multiplex PCR; TCRdb's copy has only in-frame clones and lacks some. The repertoire includes some 130,000 clones, 53% of them detected once, and 0.45% to 0.5% sits in the top ten. Study-level results: During tofacitinib treatment, many expanded lesional clones remained in scalp and blood. Clonality in the scalp and expanded CD8+ clones ranked among the top 100 were significantly decreased by tofacitinib.

The treatment denotes: oral pan-JAK inhibitor, 5-10 mg twice daily. Using a FACSAria, the CD4+ and CD8+ T cells were sorted from the PBMCs. In germline, CDR1 is MNHEY, CDR2 SVGAGI. The CDR3 loop spans 15 amino acids. Trimming removed 6 bases at V and 0 bases at J, with 13 bases between. The sample here was CD4+ T cells sorted from blood, taken at week 4, from a patient treated with tofacitinib. The chain carries TRBV6-5 and TRBJ2-3, with D hard to call. The sequence came from a human donor with alopecia areata. CDR3 region: CASSRRTASTDTQYF. CDR3 sequence (DNA): TGTGCCAGCAGCCGCCGGACGGCTAGCACAGATACGCAGTATTTT.